The T cell receptor beta chain described here comes from a study of radiotherapy plus CTLA-4 blockade in lung cancer. Study at large: Objective responses were documented in 15% to 20% of patients, with disease control in roughly 31%.

Study results and limitations: TCR clones originating in tumors grew in number in blood after radiotherapy plus ipilimumab. Interferon-beta, together with early blood T cell clone dynamics, reportedly best predicted response.

Repertoires were generated with immunoSEQ multiplex PCR, while TCRdb's copy carries only in-frame clones and drops some. Counted here are tens of thousands of clones, more than 75% occurring once; the ten biggest clones make up 6% to 8%. Treatment of patients with chemo-refractory metastatic non-small-cell lung cancer consisted of focal radiation plus CTLA-4 blockade with ipilimumab. The germline CDR1 and CDR2 sequences are SNHLY and FYNNEI. The CDR3 covers 15 residues. V lost 3 bases and J 1 base, leaving 12 bases between the germline ends. The table lists this clone with a count of one. Its antigen remains unidentified.

The specimen was peripheral blood, collected from a patient treated with radiotherapy plus ipilimumab. The source is a human donor with non-small cell lung cancer who had stable disease on radiotherapy plus ipilimumab. This rearrangement joins TRBV2 to TRBJ1-1, with unresolved D. The CDR3 sequence is CASSDGRLTNTEAFF. The CDR3 bases are TGTGCCAGCAGTGACGGACGGCTTACGAACACTGAAGCTTTCTTT. Looking up the rest from reference TRBV2 and TRBJ1-1 gives the full variable domain: EPEVTQTPSHQVTQMGQEVILRCVPISNHLYFYWYRQILGQKVEFLVSFYNNEISEKSEIFDDQFSVERPDGSNFTLKIRSTKLEDSAMYFCASSDGRLTNTEAFFGQGTRLTVV.